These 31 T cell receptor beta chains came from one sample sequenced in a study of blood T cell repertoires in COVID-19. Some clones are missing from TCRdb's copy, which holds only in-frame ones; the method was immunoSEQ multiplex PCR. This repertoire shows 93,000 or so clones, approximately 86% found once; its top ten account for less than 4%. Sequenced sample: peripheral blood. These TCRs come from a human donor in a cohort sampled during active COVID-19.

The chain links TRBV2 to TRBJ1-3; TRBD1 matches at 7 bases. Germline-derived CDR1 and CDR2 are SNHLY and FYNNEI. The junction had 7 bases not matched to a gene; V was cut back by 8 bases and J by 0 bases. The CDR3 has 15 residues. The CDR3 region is CASLPGGGSGNTIYF. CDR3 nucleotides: TGTGCCAGCCTTCCAGGGGGTGGCTCTGGAAACACCATATATTTT.

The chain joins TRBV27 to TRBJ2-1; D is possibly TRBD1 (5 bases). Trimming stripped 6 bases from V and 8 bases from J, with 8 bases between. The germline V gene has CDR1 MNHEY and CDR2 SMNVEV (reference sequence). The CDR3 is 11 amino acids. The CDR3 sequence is CASSLRDEQFF. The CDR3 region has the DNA TGTGCCAGCAGCCTCAGGGATGAGCAGTTCTTC.

For the CDR3, the DNA is TGTGCCAGCAGCTTAGTGGCATCTGGAAACACCATATATTTT. Protein product: CASSLVASGNTIYF. V usage is TRBV7-8 and J usage is TRBJ1-3; D remains ambiguous. The germline V gene has CDR1 SGHVS and CDR2 FQNEAQ. This CDR3 is 14 amino acids long. V lost 1 base and J 1 base, leaving 5 bases between the germline ends.

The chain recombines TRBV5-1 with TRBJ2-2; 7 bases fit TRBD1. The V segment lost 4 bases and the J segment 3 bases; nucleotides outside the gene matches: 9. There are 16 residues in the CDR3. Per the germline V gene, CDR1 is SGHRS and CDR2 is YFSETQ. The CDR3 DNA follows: TGCGCCAGCAGCCTACCCCGCCAGGGGGACACCGGGGAGCTGTTTTTT. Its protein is CASSLPRQGDTGELFF.

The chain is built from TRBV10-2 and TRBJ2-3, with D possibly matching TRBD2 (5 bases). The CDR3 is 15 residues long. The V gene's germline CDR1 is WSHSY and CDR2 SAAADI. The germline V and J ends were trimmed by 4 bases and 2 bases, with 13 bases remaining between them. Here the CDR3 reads CASSGWTETTDTQYF. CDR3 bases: TGCGCCAGCAGTGGGTGGACTGAGACCACAGATACGCAGTATTTT.

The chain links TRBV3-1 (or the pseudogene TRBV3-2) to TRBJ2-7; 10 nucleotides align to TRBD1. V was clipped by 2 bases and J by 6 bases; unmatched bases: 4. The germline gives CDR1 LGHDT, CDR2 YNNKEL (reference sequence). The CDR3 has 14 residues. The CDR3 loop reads CASSQTRTGGEQYF. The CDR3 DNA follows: TGTGCCAGCAGCCAAACCAGGACAGGGGGCGAGCAGTACTTC.

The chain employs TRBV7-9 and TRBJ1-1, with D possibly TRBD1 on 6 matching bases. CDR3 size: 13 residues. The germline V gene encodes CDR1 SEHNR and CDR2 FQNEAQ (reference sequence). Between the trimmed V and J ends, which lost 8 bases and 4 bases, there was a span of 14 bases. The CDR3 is CASGRTEITEAFF. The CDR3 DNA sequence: TGTGCCAGCGGACGGACAGAGATCACTGAAGCTTTCTTT.

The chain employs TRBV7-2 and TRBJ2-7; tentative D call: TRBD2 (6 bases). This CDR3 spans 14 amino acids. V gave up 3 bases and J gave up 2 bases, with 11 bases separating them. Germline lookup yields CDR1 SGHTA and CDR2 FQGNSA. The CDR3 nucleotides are TGTGCCAGCAGCTTTTGGCGGGGTACCTACGAGCAGTACTTC. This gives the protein CASSFWRGTYEQYF.

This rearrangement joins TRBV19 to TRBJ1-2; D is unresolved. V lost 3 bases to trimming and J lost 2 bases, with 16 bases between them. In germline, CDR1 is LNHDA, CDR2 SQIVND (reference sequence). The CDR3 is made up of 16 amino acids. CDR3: CASSITVAFENYGYTF. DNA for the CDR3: TGTGCCAGTAGTATTACGGTTGCCTTTGAGAACTATGGCTACACCTTC.

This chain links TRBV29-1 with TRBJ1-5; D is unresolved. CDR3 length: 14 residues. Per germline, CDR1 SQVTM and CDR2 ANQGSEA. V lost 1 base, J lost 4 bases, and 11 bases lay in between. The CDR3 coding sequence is TGCAGCGTTGAAGTTCCAGGAGGTAATCAGCCCCAGCATTTT. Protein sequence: CSVEVPGGNQPQHF.

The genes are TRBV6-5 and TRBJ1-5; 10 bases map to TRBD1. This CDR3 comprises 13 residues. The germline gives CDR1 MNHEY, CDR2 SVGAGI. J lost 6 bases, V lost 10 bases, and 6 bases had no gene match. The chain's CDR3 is CATLGTGVQPQHF. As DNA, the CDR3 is TGTGCCACTCTCGGGACAGGGGTTCAGCCCCAGCATTTT.

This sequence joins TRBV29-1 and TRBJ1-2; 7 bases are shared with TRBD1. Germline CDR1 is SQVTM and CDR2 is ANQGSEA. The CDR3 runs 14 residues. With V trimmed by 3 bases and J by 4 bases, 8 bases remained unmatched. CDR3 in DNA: TGCAGCGTTGACGGAAGACAGGGTTCCTATGGCTACACCTTC. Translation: CSVDGRQGSYGYTF.

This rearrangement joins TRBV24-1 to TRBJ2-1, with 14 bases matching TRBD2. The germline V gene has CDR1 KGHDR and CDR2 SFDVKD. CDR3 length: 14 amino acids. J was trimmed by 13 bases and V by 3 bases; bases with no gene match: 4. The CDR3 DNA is TGTGCCACCAGTGATGGGGGGACTAGCGGGAGACAGTTCTTC. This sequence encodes CATSDGGTSGRQFF.

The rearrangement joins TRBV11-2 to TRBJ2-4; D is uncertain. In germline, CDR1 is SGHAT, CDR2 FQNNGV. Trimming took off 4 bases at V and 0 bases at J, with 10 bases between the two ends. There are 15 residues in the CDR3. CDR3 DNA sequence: TGTGCCAGCAGCTGGGCGAATCTAGCCAAAAACATTCAGTACTTC. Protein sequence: CASSWANLAKNIQYF.

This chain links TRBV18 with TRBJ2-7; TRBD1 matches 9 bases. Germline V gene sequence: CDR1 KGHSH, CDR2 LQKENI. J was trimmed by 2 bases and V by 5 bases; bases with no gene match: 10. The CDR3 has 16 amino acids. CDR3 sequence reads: CASSSRGTGRTYEQYF. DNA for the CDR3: TGTGCCAGCTCATCCCGGGGGACAGGGAGAACCTACGAGCAGTACTTC. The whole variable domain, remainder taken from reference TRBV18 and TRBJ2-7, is NAGVMQNPRHLVRRRGQEARLRCSPMKGHSHVYWYRQLPEEGLKFMVYLQKENIIDESGMPKERFSAEFPKEGPSILRIQQVVRGDSAAYFCASSSRGTGRTYEQYFGPGTRLTVT.

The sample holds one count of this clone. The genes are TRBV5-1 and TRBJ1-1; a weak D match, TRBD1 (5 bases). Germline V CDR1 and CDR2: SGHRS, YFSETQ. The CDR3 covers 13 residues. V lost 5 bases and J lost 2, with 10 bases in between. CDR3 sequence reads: CASRAGRNTEAFF. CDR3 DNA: TGCGCCAGCAGGGCAGGGCGCAACACTGAAGCTTTCTTT.

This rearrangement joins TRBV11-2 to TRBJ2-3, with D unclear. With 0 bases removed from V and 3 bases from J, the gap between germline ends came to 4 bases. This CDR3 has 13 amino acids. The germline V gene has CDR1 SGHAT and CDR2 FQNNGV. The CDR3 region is CASSLDLTDTQYF. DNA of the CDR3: TGTGCCAGCAGCTTAGACTTAACAGATACGCAGTATTTT.

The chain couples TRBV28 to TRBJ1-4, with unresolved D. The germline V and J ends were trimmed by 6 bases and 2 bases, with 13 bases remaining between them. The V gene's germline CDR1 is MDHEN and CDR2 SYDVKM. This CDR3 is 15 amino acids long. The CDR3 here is CASSLLGSTNEKLFF. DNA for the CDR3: TGTGCCAGCAGCCTTCTCGGGAGTACTAATGAAAAACTGTTTTTT.

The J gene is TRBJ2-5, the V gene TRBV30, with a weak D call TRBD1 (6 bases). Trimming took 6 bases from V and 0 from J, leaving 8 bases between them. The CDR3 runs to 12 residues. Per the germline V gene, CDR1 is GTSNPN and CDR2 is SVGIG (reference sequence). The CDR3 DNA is TGTGCCTGTGGACAGAACCAAGAGACCCAGTACTTC. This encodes CACGQNQETQYF.

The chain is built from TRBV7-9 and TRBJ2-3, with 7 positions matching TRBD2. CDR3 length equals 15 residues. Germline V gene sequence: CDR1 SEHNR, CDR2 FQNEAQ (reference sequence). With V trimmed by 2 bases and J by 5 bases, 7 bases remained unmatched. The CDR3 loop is CASSLPSGKLDTQYF. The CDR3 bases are TGTGCCAGCAGCTTACCGAGCGGGAAGTTAGATACGCAGTATTTT.

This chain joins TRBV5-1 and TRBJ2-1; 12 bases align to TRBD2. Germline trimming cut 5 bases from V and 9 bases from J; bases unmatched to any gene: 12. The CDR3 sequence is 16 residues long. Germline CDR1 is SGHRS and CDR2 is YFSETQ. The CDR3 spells CASRAQGLAGGGEQFF. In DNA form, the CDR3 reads TGCGCCAGCAGAGCCCAGGGACTAGCGGGTGGAGGTGAGCAGTTCTTC.

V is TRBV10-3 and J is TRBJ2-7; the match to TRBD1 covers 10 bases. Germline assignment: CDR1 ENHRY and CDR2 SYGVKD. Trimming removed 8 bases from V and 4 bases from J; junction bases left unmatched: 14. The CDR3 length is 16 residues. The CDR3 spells CAILNKQTGGAYEQYF. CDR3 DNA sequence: TGTGCCATCCTAAACAAGCAGACAGGGGGCGCGTACGAGCAGTACTTC.

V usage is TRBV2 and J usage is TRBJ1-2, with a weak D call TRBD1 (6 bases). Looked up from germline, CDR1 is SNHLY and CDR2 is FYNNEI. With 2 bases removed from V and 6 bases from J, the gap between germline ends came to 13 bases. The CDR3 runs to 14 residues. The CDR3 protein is CASSEFGTPNGYTF. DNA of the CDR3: TGTGCCAGCAGTGAATTTGGGACACCTAATGGCTACACCTTC.

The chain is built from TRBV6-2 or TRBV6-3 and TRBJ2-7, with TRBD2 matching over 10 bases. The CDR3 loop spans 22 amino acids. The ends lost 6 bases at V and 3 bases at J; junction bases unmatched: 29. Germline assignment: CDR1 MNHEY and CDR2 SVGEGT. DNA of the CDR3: TGTGCCAGCAGCCCCCTTACCCACCCAACTCATGCGCCTAGCGGGAGTATCTACGAGCAGTACTTC. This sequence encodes CASSPLTHPTHAPSGSIYEQYF.

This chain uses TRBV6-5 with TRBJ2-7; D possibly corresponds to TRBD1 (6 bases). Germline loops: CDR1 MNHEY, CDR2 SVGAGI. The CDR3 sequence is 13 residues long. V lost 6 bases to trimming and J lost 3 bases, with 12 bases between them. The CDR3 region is CASRKDSRYEQYF. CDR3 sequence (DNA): TGTGCCAGCAGAAAGGACAGCCGCTACGAGCAGTACTTC.

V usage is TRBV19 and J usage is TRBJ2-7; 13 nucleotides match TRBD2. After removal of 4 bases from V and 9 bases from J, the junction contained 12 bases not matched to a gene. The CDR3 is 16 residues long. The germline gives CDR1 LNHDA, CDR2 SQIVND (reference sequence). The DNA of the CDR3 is TGTGCCAGTAGTAAGACGGGGACTAGCGGGACTCGTGGGCAGTACTTC. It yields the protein CASSKTGTSGTRGQYF.

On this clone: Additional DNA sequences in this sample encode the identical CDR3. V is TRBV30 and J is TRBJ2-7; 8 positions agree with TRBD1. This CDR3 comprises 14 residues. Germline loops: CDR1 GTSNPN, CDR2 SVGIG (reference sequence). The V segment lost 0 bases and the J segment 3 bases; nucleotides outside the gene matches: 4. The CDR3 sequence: CAWSVGTGDYEQYF. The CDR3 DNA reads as TGTGCCTGGAGTGTCGGGACAGGCGACTACGAGCAGTACTTC.

The CDR3 is CASSLFSSGRSYNEQFF. DNA for the CDR3: TGCGCCAGCAGCTTGTTTTCTAGCGGACGCTCCTACAATGAGCAGTTCTTC. The V call is TRBV5-1, the J call TRBJ2-1, with TRBD2 matching 7 bases. Germline loops: CDR1 SGHRS, CDR2 YFSETQ. V dropped 1 base and J dropped 0; count of bases not matched to a gene: 7. This CDR3 has 17 amino acids.

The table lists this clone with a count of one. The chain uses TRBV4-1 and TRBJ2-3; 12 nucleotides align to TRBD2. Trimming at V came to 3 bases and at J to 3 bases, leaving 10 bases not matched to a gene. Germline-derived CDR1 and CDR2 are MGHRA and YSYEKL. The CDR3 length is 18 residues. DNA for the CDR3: TGCGCCAGCAGCCAGAGCCCCTCTAGCGGGAGGGGAACAGATACGCAGTATTTT. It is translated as CASSQSPSSGRGTDTQYF.

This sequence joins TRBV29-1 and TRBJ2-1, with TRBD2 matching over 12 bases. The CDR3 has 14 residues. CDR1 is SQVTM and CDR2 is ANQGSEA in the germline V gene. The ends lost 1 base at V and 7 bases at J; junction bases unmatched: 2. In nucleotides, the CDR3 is TGCAGCGTTGAAGGGACTAGCGGGACGAATGAGCAGTTCTTC. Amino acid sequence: CSVEGTSGTNEQFF.

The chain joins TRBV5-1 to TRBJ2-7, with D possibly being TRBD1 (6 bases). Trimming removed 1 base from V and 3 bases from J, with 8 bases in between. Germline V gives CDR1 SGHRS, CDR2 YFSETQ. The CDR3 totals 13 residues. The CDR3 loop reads CASSLRDNYEQYF. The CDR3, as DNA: TGCGCCAGCAGCTTGCGGGACAACTACGAGCAGTACTTC.